Included here is one T cell receptor beta chain sequence, with context. TCR beta chains were sequenced at survey level with immunoSEQ. TCRdb's copy holds only in-frame clones and misses some; the assay was immunoSEQ multiplex PCR. The data hold some 68,000 clones, with 85% to 95% observed a single time. CDR1 ENHRY and CDR2 SYGVKD come from the germline V gene. V was trimmed by 4 bases and J by 7 bases, leaving 7 bases between them. The CDR3 consists of 12 residues. The chain carries TRBV10-3 and TRBJ1-4; D is perhaps TRBD1 (5 bases). Sequencing was carried out using PBMCs. The TCR comes from a man aged 35-49 years with rheumatoid arthritis. CDR3 sequence reads: CAISGGAEKLFF. The DNA for the CDR3 is TGTGCCATCAGTGGCGGGGCTGAAAAACTGTTTTTT.